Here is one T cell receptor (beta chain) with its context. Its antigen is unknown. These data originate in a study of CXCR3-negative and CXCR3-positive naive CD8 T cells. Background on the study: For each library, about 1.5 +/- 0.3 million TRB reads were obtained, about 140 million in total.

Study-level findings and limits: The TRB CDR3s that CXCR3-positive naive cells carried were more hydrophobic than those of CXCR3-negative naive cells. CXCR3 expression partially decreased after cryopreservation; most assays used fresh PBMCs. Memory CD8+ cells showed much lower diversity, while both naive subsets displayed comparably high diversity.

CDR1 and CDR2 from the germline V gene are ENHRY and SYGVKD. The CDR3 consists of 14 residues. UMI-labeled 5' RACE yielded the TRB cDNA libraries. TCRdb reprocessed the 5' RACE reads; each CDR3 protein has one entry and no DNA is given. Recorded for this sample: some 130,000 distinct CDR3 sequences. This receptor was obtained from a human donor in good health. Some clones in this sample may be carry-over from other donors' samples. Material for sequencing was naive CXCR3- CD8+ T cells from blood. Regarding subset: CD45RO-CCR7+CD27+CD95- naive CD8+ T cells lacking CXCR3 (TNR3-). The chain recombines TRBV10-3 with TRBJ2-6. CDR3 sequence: CAMRLGPGANVLTF.